This T cell receptor (beta chain) was retrieved from a study of T cell responses to AZD1222 COVID-19 vaccine. Study-wide findings and caveats: CD4 TCRs associated with vaccination spanned spike, dominating at 160-218 and 743-854.

The protocol was immunoSEQ multiplex PCR, while the TCRdb copy is restricted to in-frame clones and leaves out a portion. The sample includes approximately 150,000 clones, roughly 90% of them seen just once. This clone was counted a few times. Its antigen is still unknown. V lost 0 bases, J lost 1 base, and 9 bases lay in between. CDR3 length: 15 amino acids. The germline V gene has CDR1 MGHDK and CDR2 SYGVNS. The chain links TRBV25-1 to TRBJ1-1; tentatively, D is TRBD1 (5 bases). The TCR was taken from an adult who received the AZD1222 COVID-19 vaccine. The material sequenced was peripheral blood, taken 28 days after the second AZD1222 dose. In DNA, the CDR3 is TGTGCCAGCAGTGAATACGTCGGACAGAACACTGAAGCTTTCTTT. Translation gives CASSEYVGQNTEAFF.